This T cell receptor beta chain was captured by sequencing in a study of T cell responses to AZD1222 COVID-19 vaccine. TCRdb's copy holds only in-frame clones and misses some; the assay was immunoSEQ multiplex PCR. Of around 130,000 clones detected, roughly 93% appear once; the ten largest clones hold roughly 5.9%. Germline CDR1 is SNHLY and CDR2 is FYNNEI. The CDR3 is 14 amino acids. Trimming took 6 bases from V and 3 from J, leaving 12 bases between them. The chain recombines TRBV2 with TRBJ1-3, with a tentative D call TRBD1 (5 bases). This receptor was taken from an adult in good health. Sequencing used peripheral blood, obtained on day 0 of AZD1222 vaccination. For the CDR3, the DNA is TGTGCCAGCAGCCGGGGCAGGTTTGGAAACACCATATATTTT. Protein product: CASSRGRFGNTIYF.